The next 8 T cell receptor beta chains were all read from a single sample in a study of shared clonotypes between healthy human individuals (dated by TCRdb to 2020 to 2022). Library prep was done by the immunoSEQ multiplex PCR assay. In TCRdb, the immuneACCESS table is reduced to in-frame sequences with V and J assigned. These tables do not hold every clone; where another copy was compared, an unresolved V gene accounts for under half, and the others remain unexplained. The sample records some 530,000 clones, more than 65% of which are singletons. The ten largest account for about 12% of the sample. The sequenced material came from PBMCs. The receptors were gathered from a woman aged 40 to 49 in good health. Some clones in this sample may be carry-over from other donors' samples.

Concerning this clone: A far larger clone is one base from this, pointing to a likely read error. J is TRBJ2-3 and V is TRBV4-2; D is uncertain. Germline values: CDR1 LGHNA, CDR2 YNFKEQ. The CDR3 covers 19 residues. CDR3 DNA sequence: TGTGCCAGCAGCCAAACCCGCCAGGTGGCGAGCTTTAGCACAGATACGAAGTATTTT. This gives the protein CASSQTRQVASFSTDTKYF.

This rearrangement joins TRBV4-1 to TRBJ2-2, with D unresolved. The germline gives CDR1 MGHRA, CDR2 YSYEKL. Trimming removed 0 bases from V and 0 bases from J, with 11 bases in between. This CDR3 contains 17 residues. CDR3 residues: CASSQDLRPSNTGELFF. Written as DNA, the CDR3 is TGCGCCAGCAGCCAAGATCTCAGGCCGTCGAACACCGGGGAGCTGTTTTTT.

About this clone: This could be a read error, since a much larger clone is one nucleotide away. The rearrangement uses TRBV5-4 and TRBJ2-3; D is possibly TRBD2 (6 bases). The V end lost 4 bases, the J end lost 0 bases, and 9 bases lay between the germline ends. CDR3 size: 14 residues. Germline-derived CDR1 and CDR2 are SGHNT and YYREEE (reference sequence). In DNA, the CDR3 is TGTGCCAGCAGCGCCGGGACTAGCACAGATACGCAGTATTTT. Translated, it gives CASSAGTSTDTQYF.

The V and J genes are TRBV4-1 and TRBJ2-3, with 8 nucleotides matching TRBD1. Trimming at V came to 0 bases and at J to 1 base, leaving 6 bases not matched to a gene. The CDR3 totals 17 residues. Germline V lookup: CDR1 MGHRA, CDR2 YSYEKL. CDR3: CASSQDYGQGGTDTQYF. The CDR3 DNA sequence: TGCGCCAGCAGCCAAGACTACGGACAGGGCGGCACAGATACGCAGTATTTT.

V and J are TRBV2 and TRBJ2-5; D call uncertain. The V end lost 3 bases, the J end lost 4 bases, and 12 bases lay between the germline ends. The CDR3 is 14 residues long. The germline V gene encodes CDR1 SNHLY and CDR2 FYNNEI. This chain's CDR3 is CASSDGRFPETQYF. The DNA for the CDR3 is TGTGCCAGCAGTGACGGGCGATTCCCAGAGACCCAGTACTTC.

V usage is TRBV11-2 and J usage is TRBJ2-3, with TRBD2 identical over 7 bases. V shed 5 bases and J 4 bases; nucleotides not matched to a gene: 9. Germline CDR1 SGHAT, CDR2 FQNNGV. This CDR3 comprises 15 residues. CDR3 coding DNA: TGTGCCAGCAGCCAGGAGGCGGGAGTCTCAGATACGCAGTATTTT. This encodes CASSQEAGVSDTQYF.

This clone has at least ten counts. The sample carries other DNA sequences with the same CDR3. The rearrangement joins TRBV5-6 to TRBJ2-6, with a possible D match to TRBD2 (6 bases). Germline-derived CDR1 and CDR2 are SGHDT and YYEEEE. CDR3 length equals 15 residues. V was pared by 3 bases and J by 0 bases, with 7 bases between. The CDR3 protein is CASSWGVSGANVLTF. For the CDR3, the DNA is TGTGCCAGCAGCTGGGGGGTCTCTGGGGCCAACGTCCTGACTTTC.

The genes are TRBV2 and TRBJ2-7, with 12 bases identical to TRBD1. CDR3 size: 14 residues. The J segment lost 7 bases and the V segment lost 4 bases, leaving 5 bases of the junction unmatched. Germline V gene lookup returns CDR1 SNHLY and CDR2 FYNNEI. CDR3 loop: CASSVGTGGLEQYF. As DNA, the CDR3 is TGTGCCAGCAGTGTAGGGACAGGGGGCCTTGAGCAGTACTTC.